In its sample, the clone carrying this T cell receptor (beta chain) was seen a few times. This CDR3 is built from 14 residues. Trimming removed 8 bases at V and 0 bases at J, with 10 bases between. The germline CDR1 and CDR2 sequences are MGHDK and SYGVNS. This entry comes from a study of T-cell reconstitution after alpha-beta-depleted transplantation in children. TCRbeta library preparation incorporated unique molecular identifiers. TCRdb reanalysed the PCR reads using MiXCR and keeps one entry per CDR3 protein. The sample has 500,000 to 600,000 distinct CDR3 sequences; about 31% are singletons. The source was PBMCs from the stem cell graft donor, collected from the stem cell graft. V gene TRBV25-1 combines with J gene TRBJ1-4; no firm D call. The receptor was isolated from a human donor who donated a stem cell graft to a child with aplastic anemia. The CDR3 nucleotides read TGTGCCAGCCTCAAGGGTTCAACTAATGAAAAACTGTTTTTT. Encoded protein: CASLKGSTNEKLFF.